This T cell receptor (beta chain) was profiled in a study of blood T cell repertoires in COVID-19. In the study overall: Acute and convalescent COVID-19 specimens originated in the United States, Italy and Spain. T cells, B-cell-depleted T cells, or PBMCs supplied cDNA or gDNA.

The CDR3 totals 17 residues. V gave up 5 bases and J gave up 3 bases; unmatched junction bases: 11. CDR1 is LNHDA and CDR2 is SQIVND in the germline V gene (reference sequence). In the source study's methods: Scientists estimated how many nucleated cells there were by amplifying reference gene primers. Produced via immunoSEQ multiplex PCR; TCRdb's table is partial and in-frame only. That table is the source of V, J and clone size, and D and trimming were worked out from the DNA. This table has around 51,000 clones, 70% to 90% appearing once. This receptor was taken from an elderly man with active COVID-19. Sequencing input: peripheral blood. The chain joins TRBV19 to TRBJ2-3; 10 nucleotides line up with TRBD2. CDR3 sequence: CASSLRPLAGVTDTQYF. In DNA, the CDR3 is TGTGCCAGTAGTCTCAGGCCCCTAGCGGGAGTAACAGATACGCAGTATTTT.